This is a list of T cell receptor beta chains from one sample in a study of shared clonotypes between healthy human individuals. Clones were read by immunoSEQ multiplex PCR, and TCRdb kept only the in-frame ones, dropping some. The sample comprises about 190,000 clones, about 66% of which are singletons, and about 10% rests with the top ten. The specimen was memory CD4+ T cells sorted from blood. These receptor sequences come from a man aged 25-40 years in good health. The CDR3 runs from the conserved cysteine through the conserved F or W. A D gene is named only where the DNA matches it firmly. A clone size is listed for some rows: how often the clone was seen (once, few, many), or a class if it is expanded.

>TRBV2|.|TRBJ2-3|.
TGTGCCAGCAGTGGTGGCAGGGCGCCCACGGATACGCAGTATTTT
CASSGGRAPTDTQYF
>TRBV18|.|TRBJ2-1|.
TGTGCCAGCTCCACCGTACCCCGAAGCTCCTACAATGAGCAGTTCTTC
CASSTVPRSSYNEQFF
>TRBV2|few|TRBJ1-2|.
TGTGCCAGCGCAAGGACCGAAATCAGAAATGGCTACACCTTC
CASARTEIRNGYTF
>TRBV7-3|.|TRBJ2-2|.
TGTGCCAGCAGCTACGGGGGAGTGAGAACCGGGGAGCTGTTTTTT
CASSYGGVRTGELFF
>TRBV10-2|.|TRBJ2-7|.
TGCGCCAGCTCACATAACGACTACGAGCAGTACTTC
CASSHNDYEQYF
>TRBV5-4|few|TRBJ2-7|TRBD2
TGTGCCAGCAGCTCACCGGGACTAGCAGACGAGCAGTACTTC
CASSSPGLADEQYF
>TRBV15|.|TRBJ2-3|.
TGTGCCACCAGCAGAGATACGGAGGCGCAGTATTTT
CATSRDTEAQYF
>TRBV27|.|TRBJ2-7|TRBD1
TGTGCCAGCAGTTGGGGACAGGGGGCCAGTGGGCAGTACTTC
CASSWGQGASGQYF
>TRBV1|.|TRBJ2-5|.
TGCACCAGCAGCCACCCCGGGAGAAGAATGCGGGCCGCGCAAGAGACCCAGTACTTC
CTSSHPGRRMRAAQETQYF
>TRBV19|.|TRBJ2-3|.
TGTGCCAGTAATACACTCAGCCAGGGAAGTACGCAGTATTTT
CASNTLSQGSTQYF
>TRBV11-3|few|TRBJ2-7|TRBD2
TGTGCCAGCAGCATGACTAGCGGGGGGTACGAGCAGTACTTC
CASSMTSGGYEQYF
>TRBV27|.|TRBJ1-2|.
TGTGCCAGCAGCAAACAGGGATTCTACACCTTC
CASSKQGFYTF
>TRBV19|few|TRBJ1-2|.
TGTGCCAGTAGTAGGGTGAACTATGGCTACACCTTC
CASSRVNYGYTF
>TRBV7-2|many|TRBJ1-1|TRBD1
TGTGCCAGCAGTTACAGGGGGGGCACTGAAGCTTTCTTT
CASSYRGGTEAFF
>TRBV7-3|.|TRBJ2-1|.
TGTGCCAGCAGCCCGACCTTTAGCGAGGCTGAGCAGTTCTTC
CASSPTFSEAEQFF
>TRBV5-4|.|TRBJ1-3|.
TGTGCCAGCAGCTTCTCAGCCTCTGGAAACACCATATATTTT
CASSFSASGNTIYF
>TRBV20-1|.|TRBJ2-3|.
TGCACCGGTAAGGACGCGGATACGCAGTATTTT
CTGKDADTQYF
>TRBV9|.|TRBJ2-7|.
TGTGCCAGCAGCGTAGACCGAGGTCTTGTCGGCGAGCAGTACTTC
CASSVDRGLVGEQYF
>TRBV9|.|TRBJ2-3|.
TGTGCCAGCACCTTAGCGGAGGGGAGAGATACGCAGTATTTT
CASTLAEGRDTQYF
>TRBV11-3|.|TRBJ2-2|.
TGTGCCAGCAGCTTAGAGACAGGGGAGCTGTTTTTT
CASSLETGELFF
>TRBV9|.|TRBJ2-5|TRBD2
TGTGCCAGCAGCGTAGACGCGGGGGGGCAGGAGACCCAGTACTTC
CASSVDAGGQETQYF
>TRBV7-2|.|TRBJ2-3|TRBD2
TGTGCCAGCAGCTTTGGACTAGCGGGAACAGATACGCAGTATTTT
CASSFGLAGTDTQYF
>TRBV20-1|many|TRBJ1-2|.
TGCAGTGCTGTGGATTATGGCTACACCTTC
CSAVDYGYTF
>TRBV28|.|TRBJ2-7|TRBD2
TGTGCCAGCAAACGGGGAGGGAGGAACTCCTACGAGCAGTACTTC
CASKRGGRNSYEQYF
>TRBV6-1|.|TRBJ2-1|.
TGTGCCAGCAGTGATTGGGCGATAGAGTACAATGAGCAGTTCTTC
CASSDWAIEYNEQFF
>TRBV2|.|TRBJ1-3|.
TGTGCCAGCAGTGAACTTTTATCCGGAAACACCATATATTTT
CASSELLSGNTIYF
>TRBV7-8|.|TRBJ2-7|.
TGTGCCAGCAGCACCAACCGGCAGGGCTACGAGCAGTACTTC
CASSTNRQGYEQYF
>TRBV2|.|TRBJ2-7|.
TGTGCCAGCAGTCGAGAACAGGGTTGGGGAGACGAGCAGTACTTC
CASSREQGWGDEQYF
>TRBV2|few|TRBJ1-5|.
TGTGCCAGCAGTGAGAGGGCACAGGATCAGCCCCAGCATTTT
CASSERAQDQPQHF
>TRBV19|.|TRBJ2-1|.
TGTGCCAGTGCCAAGCGCGAGCTGTACAATGAGCAGTTCTTC
CASAKRELYNEQFF
>TRBV4-1|few|TRBJ2-1|.
TGCGCCAGCAGCCCCTCCCCCCGGGGGAGCTACAATGAGCAGTTCTTC
CASSPSPRGSYNEQFF
>TRBV5-1|few|TRBJ2-7|TRBD1
TGCGCCAGCAGCCCCTTTGGGACAGCCTCTTGGGGGGAGCAGTACTTC
CASSPFGTASWGEQYF
>TRBV7-2|.|TRBJ2-1|.
TGTGCCAGCAGCTTGGGGAGACAAGCCAATGAGCAGTTCTTC
CASSLGRQANEQFF
>TRBV10-1|.|TRBJ1-1|.
TGCGCCAGCAGTTTAAAAGGGAACACTGAAGCTTTCTTT
CASSLKGNTEAFF
>TRBV27|.|TRBJ2-1|.
TGTGCCAGCACCCCCCTAGCGCCGAGCTCCTACAATGAGCAGTTCTTC
CASTPLAPSSYNEQFF
>TRBV7-6|.|TRBJ2-1|TRBD2
TGTGCCAGCAGCGCACTAGCGGGCTCCTACAATGAGCAGTTCTTC
CASSALAGSYNEQFF
>TRBV7-3|.|TRBJ2-2|TRBD2
TGTGCCAGCAGCTTATCTAGCGGGAGTACCGGGGAGCTGTTTTTT
CASSLSSGSTGELFF